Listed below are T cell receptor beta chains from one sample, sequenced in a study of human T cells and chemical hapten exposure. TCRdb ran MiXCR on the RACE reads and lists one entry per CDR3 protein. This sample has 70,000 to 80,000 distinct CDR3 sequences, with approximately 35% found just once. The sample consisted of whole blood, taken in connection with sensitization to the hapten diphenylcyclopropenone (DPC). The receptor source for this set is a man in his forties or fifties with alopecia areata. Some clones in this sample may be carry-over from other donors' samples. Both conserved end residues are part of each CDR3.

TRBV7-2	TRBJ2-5	CASSLEGRLSYQETQYF
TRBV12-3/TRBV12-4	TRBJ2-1	CASTLGGRLNEQFF
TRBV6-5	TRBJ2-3	CASSFQPGDTQYF
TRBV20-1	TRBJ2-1	CSATGTSGPSFRNEQFF
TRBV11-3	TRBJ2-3	CASSPGGGQTDTQYF
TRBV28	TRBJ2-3	CASSPDSPGTDTQYF
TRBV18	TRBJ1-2	CASSLGQSTNYGYTF
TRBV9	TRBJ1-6	CASSVGSARSYNSPLHF
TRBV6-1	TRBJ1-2	CASRLPGRDYGYTF
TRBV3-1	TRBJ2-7	CASSQRAGTVGLRGVYEQYF
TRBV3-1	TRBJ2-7	CASSPGGAGGVGEQYF
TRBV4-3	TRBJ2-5	CASSLTEGQLETQYF
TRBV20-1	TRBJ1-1	CSARGAGSDTEAFF
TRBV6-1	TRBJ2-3	CASALGAASSTDTQYF
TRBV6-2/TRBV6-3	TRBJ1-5	CASRAQGGNQPQHF
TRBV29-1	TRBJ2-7	CSVRTSIFEQYF
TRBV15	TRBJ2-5	CATSRELAGTETQYF
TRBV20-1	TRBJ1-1	CSARDQGKGLTSEAFF
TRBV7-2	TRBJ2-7	CASLPHGAGGNEQYF
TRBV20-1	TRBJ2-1	CSARTSGRVIYEQFF
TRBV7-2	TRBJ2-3	CASSAQGFTDTQYF
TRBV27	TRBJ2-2	CASSLEGTGGELFF
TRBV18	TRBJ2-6	CASSLDISGANVLTF
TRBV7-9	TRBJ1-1	CASSSRGAGKNTEAFF
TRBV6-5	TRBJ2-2	CASSYLGQGTGELFF
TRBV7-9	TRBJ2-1	CASSLMGRAHNEQFF
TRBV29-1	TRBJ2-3	CSVERASGRAGTDTQYF
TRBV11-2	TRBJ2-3	CASSFGGTSGRTQYF
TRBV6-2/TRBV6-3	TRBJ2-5	CASSYEKGKQETQYF
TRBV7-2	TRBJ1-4	CASSPSGATNEKLFF
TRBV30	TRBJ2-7	CAWSVKDTYEQYF
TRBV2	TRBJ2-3	CASSKRTENTDTQYF
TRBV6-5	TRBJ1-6	CASSLGQPYKNSPLHF
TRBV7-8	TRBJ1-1	CASSGRFMEKNTEAFF
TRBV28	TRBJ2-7	CASSRSAGVEEQYF
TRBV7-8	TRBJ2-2	CASSWTSEAGELFF
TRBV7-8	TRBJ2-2	CASSQEGQSTGELFF
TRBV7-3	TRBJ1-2	CASSGQGGGYTF
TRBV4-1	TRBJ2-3	CASSPSQDDTDTQYF
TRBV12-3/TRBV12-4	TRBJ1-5	CASSFETGPSNQPQHF
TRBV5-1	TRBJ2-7	CASSFRAGSYEQYF
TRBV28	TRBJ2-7	CASSFGLAGYEQYF